These 8 T cell receptor beta chains were all obtained from the same sample, sequenced in a study of cytomegalovirus exposure and HLA in healthy donors. Some clones are missing from TCRdb's copy, which holds only in-frame ones; the method was immunoSEQ multiplex PCR. The sample has around 70,000 clones, 90% to 95% seen once. Sequenced: PBMCs. Receptors were obtained from a man between 18 and 29 years old in good health and CMV-seropositive.

This chain uses TRBV27 with TRBJ1-1, with TRBD1 identical over 10 bases. V lost 4 bases to trimming and J lost 7 bases; unmatched junction nucleotides: 6. The germline gives CDR1 MNHEY, CDR2 SMNVEV (reference sequence). The CDR3 contains 14 residues. The DNA of the CDR3 is TGTGCCAGCAGTTCGACAGGGGGCTGGTTTGAAGCTTTCTTT. Translated: CASSSTGGWFEAFF.

The chain recombines TRBV14 with TRBJ1-2; D is uncertain. The V end was cut by 2 bases, the J end by 1 base, with 2 bases between. CDR3 length: 12 residues. Germline lookup yields CDR1 SGHDN and CDR2 FVKESK. The CDR3 DNA sequence: TGTGCCAGCAGCCAACATAACTATGGCTACACCTTC. Translation: CASSQHNYGYTF.

The chain couples TRBV30 to TRBJ2-7; no clear D gene. The CDR3 covers 12 residues. Germline CDR1 is GTSNPN and CDR2 is SVGIG (reference sequence). The ends were cut back, 4 bases at V and 4 bases at J, with 11 bases in the middle. Here the CDR3 DNA reads TGTGCCTGGACAATTTCGGAGTACGAGCAGTACTTC. Translating it yields CAWTISEYEQYF.

The rearrangement joins TRBV5-6 to TRBJ2-1, with 9 positions matching TRBD2. This CDR3 is built from 19 residues. The germline V gene encodes CDR1 SGHDT and CDR2 YYEEEE. V shed 3 bases, J shed 4 bases, and the junction held 17 bases outside the gene matches. The CDR3 bases are TGTGCCAGCAGCTCAGTGATTGGGAGTAGCGGGAGTCGGTACAATGAGCAGTTCTTC. Protein sequence: CASSSVIGSSGSRYNEQFF.

V and J are TRBV7-9 and TRBJ2-7, with a possible D match to TRBD1 (6 bases). The V gene lost 1 base and the J gene lost 3 bases, with 13 bases spanning the gap. CDR3 length equals 15 residues. Germline CDR1 is SEHNR and CDR2 is FQNEAQ (reference sequence). The CDR3 here is CASSLGSGADYEQYF. In DNA form, the CDR3 reads TGTGCCAGCAGCTTAGGATCAGGGGCCGACTACGAGCAGTACTTC.

The chain joins TRBV14 to TRBJ2-1, with TRBD2 matching over 7 bases. The germline V gene has CDR1 SGHDN and CDR2 FVKESK. V shed 1 base and J 4 bases; nucleotides not matched to a gene: 4. The CDR3 contains 15 residues. CDR3 sequence (DNA): TGTGCCAGCAGCCAAGGAGGGAGGGGTTACAATGAGCAGTTCTTC. This translates into CASSQGGRGYNEQFF. Together with reference TRBV14 and TRBJ2-1, the CDR3 gives the full variable domain: EAGVTQFPSHSVIEKGQTVTLRCDPISGHDNLYWYRRVMGKEIKFLLHFVKESKQDESGMPNNRFLAERTGGTYSTLKVQPAELEDSGVYFCASSQGGRGYNEQFFGPGTRLTVL.

The rearrangement uses TRBV29-1 and TRBJ2-4; D gene unclear. Germline V gene data show CDR1 as SQVTM and CDR2 as ANQGSEA. V gave up 2 bases and J gave up 3 bases, with 8 bases separating them. The CDR3 contains 13 residues. CDR3 region: CSVERPGKNIQYF. The CDR3 region has the DNA TGCAGCGTTGAAAGACCGGGCAAAAACATTCAGTACTTC.

The rearrangement uses TRBV6-6 and TRBJ2-2; a possible D gene is TRBD2 (5 bases). Germline lookup yields CDR1 MNHNY and CDR2 SVGAGI (reference sequence). The V end lost 5 bases, the J end lost 5 bases, and 15 bases lay between the germline ends. CDR3 length: 15 residues. As DNA, the CDR3 is TGTGCCAGCAGTCTTCAGCGGAAGACGACCGGGGAGCTGTTTTTT. Amino acid sequence: CASSLQRKTTGELFF.